Listed below are T cell receptor beta chains from one sample, sequenced in a study of CD8+CD57+ T cells in acquired aplastic anemia. TCRdb ran MiXCR on the reads and lists one entry per CDR3 protein. The sample lists approximately 220,000 distinct CDR3 sequences, around half seen once, with over 7.5% in the top ten. Sequencing was performed on sorted CD4+, CD8+, or CD8+CD57+ T cells (not recorded which) from PBMCs. These receptors originate from a human donor with aplastic anemia. CDR3s include the opening cysteine and the closing phenylalanine or tryptophan. Fields, in order: D gene, clone size, V gene, J gene, CDR3 DNA, CDR3 protein. A D gene is named only where the DNA matches it firmly. Clone size is given for some rows only: seen once, a few or many times, or a class if the clone is expanded.

-	many	TRBV27	TRBJ1-1	TGCGCCAGCAGCCGCGGCACTGAAGCTTTCTTT	CASSRGTEAFF
-	-	TRBV7-9	TRBJ1-6	TGTGCCAGCAGCTTAGTAGTGGCTGCGCCCCTCCACTTT	CASSLVVAAPLHF
TRBD2	-	TRBV7-3	TRBJ2-3	TGTGCCAGCAGCCCTAGCGGGAGCGGGACAGATACGCAGTATTTT	CASSPSGSGTDTQYF
TRBD1	-	TRBV27	TRBJ1-4	TGTGCCAGCACGGGACAGGGGGGTGAAAAACTGTTTTTT	CASTGQGGEKLFF
-	-	TRBV20-1	TRBJ1-4	TGCAGTGCTAGAGAGGGGGGGGGCGTTAATGAAAAACTGTTTTTT	CSAREGGGVNEKLFF
-	many	TRBV19	TRBJ2-7	TGTGCCAGTAGTATAGGGGAGGGGGCCTACGAGCAGTACTTC	CASSIGEGAYEQYF
-	-	TRBV2	TRBJ2-1	TGTGCCTGCAGTTACTGGGGGCCCTACAATGAGCAGTTCTTC	CACSYWGPYNEQFF
-	-	TRBV29-1	TRBJ1-6	TGCAGCGTCCCCTCGCCGGGTATCAATAATTCACCCCTCCACTTT	CSVPSPGINNSPLHF
-	many	TRBV6-1	TRBJ1-5	TGTGCCAGCATAGGACGGGTCGGTCTCAGCAATCAGCCCCAGCATTTT	CASIGRVGLSNQPQHF
TRBD1	-	TRBV7-9	TRBJ2-1	TGTGCCAGCAGTTCCAATTACTGGGGGACAGGGCATAACAATGAGCAGCTCTTC	CASSSNYWGTGHNNEQLF
-	many	TRBV6-1	TRBJ1-1	TGTGCCACAGGAGGGCCACCCACTGAAGCTTTCTTT	CATGGPPTEAFF
TRBD2	-	TRBV7-6	TRBJ2-2	TGTGCCAGCAGCTTAAGAGCCGGGACTAGCGTCGGGGAGCTGTTTTTT	CASSLRAGTSVGELFF
TRBD2	many	TRBV20-1	TRBJ2-3	TGCAGTGCTAGAGCCCCCGTCGTCCGCGCGGGGGAAGATACGCAGTATTTT	CSARAPVVRAGEDTQYF
-	-	TRBV7-2	TRBJ1-5	TGTGCCAGCAGCTTAGAGAATAAGCCCCAGCATTTT	CASSLENKPQHF
-	-	TRBV29-1	TRBJ2-7	TGCAGCGTTGATATGGGCAGGGGAAACGAGCAGTACTTC	CSVDMGRGNEQYF
TRBD1	-	TRBV24-1	TRBJ2-3	TGTGCCACCAGTGACATACAGGGGAGAGATACGCAGTATTTT	CATSDIQGRDTQYF
-	-	TRBV2	TRBJ2-1	TGTGCCAGCAGTGATTCGAACTTCAATGAGCAGTTCTTC	CASSDSNFNEQFF